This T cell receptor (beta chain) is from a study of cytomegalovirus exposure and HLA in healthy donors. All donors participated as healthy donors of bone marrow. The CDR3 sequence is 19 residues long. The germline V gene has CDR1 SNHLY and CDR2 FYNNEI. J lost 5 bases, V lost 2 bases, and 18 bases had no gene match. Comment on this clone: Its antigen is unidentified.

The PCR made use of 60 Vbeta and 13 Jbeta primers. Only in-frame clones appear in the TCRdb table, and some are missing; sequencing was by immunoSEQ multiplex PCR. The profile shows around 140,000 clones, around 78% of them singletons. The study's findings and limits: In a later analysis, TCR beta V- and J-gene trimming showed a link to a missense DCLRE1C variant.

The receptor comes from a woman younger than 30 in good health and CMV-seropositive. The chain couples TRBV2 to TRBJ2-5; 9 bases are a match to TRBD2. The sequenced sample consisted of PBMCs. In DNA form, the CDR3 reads TGTGCCAGCAGTGAATTTGGTCTAGCGGGGACTCTAATGTGGGAGACCCAGTACTTC. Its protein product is CASSEFGLAGTLMWETQYF.